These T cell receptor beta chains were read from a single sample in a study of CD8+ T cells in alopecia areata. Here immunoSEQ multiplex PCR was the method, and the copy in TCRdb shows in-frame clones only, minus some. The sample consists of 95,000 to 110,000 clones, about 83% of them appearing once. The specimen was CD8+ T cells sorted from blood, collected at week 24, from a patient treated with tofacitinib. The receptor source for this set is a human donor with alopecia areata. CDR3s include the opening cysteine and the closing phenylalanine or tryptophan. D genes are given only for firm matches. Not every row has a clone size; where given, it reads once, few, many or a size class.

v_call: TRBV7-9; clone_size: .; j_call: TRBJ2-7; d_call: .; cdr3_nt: TGTGCCAGCAGCTTAGGGTTGTCGGGGCCTTGGGCCTACGAGCAGTACTTC; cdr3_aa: CASSLGLSGPWAYEQYF
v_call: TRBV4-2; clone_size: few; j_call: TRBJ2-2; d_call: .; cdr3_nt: TGTGCCAGCAGCCAAGGGGGCGTTGCCGGGGAGCTGTTTTTT; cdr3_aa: CASSQGGVAGELFF
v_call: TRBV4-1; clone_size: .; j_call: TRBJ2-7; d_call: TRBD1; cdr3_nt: TGCGCCAGCAGCCTCCGACAGGGGGCCTACGAGCAGTACTTC; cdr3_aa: CASSLRQGAYEQYF
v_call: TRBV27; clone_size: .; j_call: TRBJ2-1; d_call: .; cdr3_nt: TGTGCCAGCAGTTTAGGAAGGTACAATGAGCAGTTCTTC; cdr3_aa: CASSLGRYNEQFF
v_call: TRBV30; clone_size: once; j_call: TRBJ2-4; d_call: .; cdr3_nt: TGTGCCTGGAGTCCCAAGATAGCCAAAAACATTCAGTACTTC; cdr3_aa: CAWSPKIAKNIQYF
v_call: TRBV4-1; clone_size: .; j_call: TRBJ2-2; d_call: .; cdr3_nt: TGCGCCAGCAGCCCCCGTTTCGGGGCCCTACCGGCGGGGTCGATCACCGGGGAGCTGTTTTTT; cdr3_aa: CASSPRFGALPAGSITGELFF
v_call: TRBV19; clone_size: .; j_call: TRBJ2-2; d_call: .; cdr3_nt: TGTGCCAGTAAGGCCACCGGGGAGCTGTTTTTT; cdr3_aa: CASKATGELFF
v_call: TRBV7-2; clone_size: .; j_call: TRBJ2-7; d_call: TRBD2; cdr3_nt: TGTGCCAGCAGCTTAACGAGCGGGGGATTCCCCTACGAGCAGTACTTC; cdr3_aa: CASSLTSGGFPYEQYF
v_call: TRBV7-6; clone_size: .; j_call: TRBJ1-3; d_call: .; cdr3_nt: TGTGCCAGCAGCTTAGCGCGGGAGGGAAACACCATATATTTT; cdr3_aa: CASSLAREGNTIYF
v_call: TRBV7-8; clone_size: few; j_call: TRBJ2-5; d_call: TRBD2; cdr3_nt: TGTGCCAGCAGCTCACTAGCGGGGGGGCTCCAAGAGACCCAGTACTTC; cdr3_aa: CASSSLAGGLQETQYF
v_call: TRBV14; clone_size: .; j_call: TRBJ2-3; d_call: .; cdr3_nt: TGTGCCAGCAGCCACGGAGATACGCAGTATTTT; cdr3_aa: CASSHGDTQYF
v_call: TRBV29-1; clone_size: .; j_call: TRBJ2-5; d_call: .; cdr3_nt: TGCAGCGTTGAAGATGACCCAAAATTTAGAGCAGAGACCCAGTACTTC; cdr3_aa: CSVEDDPKFRAETQYF
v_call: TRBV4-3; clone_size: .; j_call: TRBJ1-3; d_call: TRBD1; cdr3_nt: TGCGCCAGCAGCCAAGACCGACAGGGCTCTGGAAACACCATATATTTT; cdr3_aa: CASSQDRQGSGNTIYF
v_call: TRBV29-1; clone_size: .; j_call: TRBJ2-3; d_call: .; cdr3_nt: TGCAGCGTTGACGGTGGGCAGGGGGGAGATACGCAGTATTTT; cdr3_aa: CSVDGGQGGDTQYF
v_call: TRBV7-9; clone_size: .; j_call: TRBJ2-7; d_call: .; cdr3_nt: TGTGCCAGCAGCTCCCCCGGGGACGGGATGGGAGAGCAGTACTTC; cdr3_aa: CASSSPGDGMGEQYF
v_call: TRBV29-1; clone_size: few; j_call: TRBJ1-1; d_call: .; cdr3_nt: TGCAGCGTTTACTCAGGGGATCCCACTGAAGCTTTCTTT; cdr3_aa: CSVYSGDPTEAFF
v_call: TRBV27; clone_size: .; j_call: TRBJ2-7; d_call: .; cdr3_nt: TGTGCCACCAAATTGGGGGGGGCCGTCCCCGAGCAGTACTTC; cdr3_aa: CATKLGGAVPEQYF
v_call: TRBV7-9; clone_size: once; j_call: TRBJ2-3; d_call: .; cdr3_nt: TGTGCCAGCAGCTTCCCTCTAACGGGCCCTCACACAGATACGCAGTATTTT; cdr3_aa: CASSFPLTGPHTDTQYF
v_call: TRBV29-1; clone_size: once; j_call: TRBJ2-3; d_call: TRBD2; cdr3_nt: TGCAGCGTTAAGGCTAGCGGGGGGGCCATAGATACACAGTATTTT; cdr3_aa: CSVKASGGAIDTQYF
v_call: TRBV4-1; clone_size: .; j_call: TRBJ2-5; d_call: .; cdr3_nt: TGCGCCAGCAGCCAAGAAAGGGTCCAAGAGACCCAGTACTTC; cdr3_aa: CASSQERVQETQYF
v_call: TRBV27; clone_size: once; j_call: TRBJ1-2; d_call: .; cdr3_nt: TGTGCCAGCAGTTTAAATGGGGGTAACTATGGCTACACCTTC; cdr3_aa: CASSLNGGNYGYTF
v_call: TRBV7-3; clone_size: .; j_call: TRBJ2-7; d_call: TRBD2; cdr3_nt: TGTGCCAGCAGCCTTAGCGGGGGGGCCGCCTACGAGCAGTACTTC; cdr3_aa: CASSLSGGAAYEQYF
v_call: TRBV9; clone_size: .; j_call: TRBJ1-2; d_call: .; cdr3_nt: TGTGCCAGCAGCGCAGGGAATGAAGATGGCTACACCTTC; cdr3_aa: CASSAGNEDGYTF
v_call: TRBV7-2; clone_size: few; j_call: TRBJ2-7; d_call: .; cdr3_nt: TGTGCCAGCAGCTTATATTACGAGCAGTACTTC; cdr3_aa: CASSLYYEQYF
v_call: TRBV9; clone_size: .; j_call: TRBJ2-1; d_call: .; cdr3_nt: TGTGCCAGCAGCGGAGGGAGGCAGGGATGGAATGAGCAGTTCTTC; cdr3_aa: CASSGGRQGWNEQFF
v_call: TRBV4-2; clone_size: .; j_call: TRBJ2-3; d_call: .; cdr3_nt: TGTGCCAGCAGCCAAGATACTAGCTCCCCAAATCTGTATTTT; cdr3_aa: CASSQDTSSPNLYF
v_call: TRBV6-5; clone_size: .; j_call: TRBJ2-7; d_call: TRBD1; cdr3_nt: TGTGCCAGCAGTCCCGGGACAGCTGAGCCCTACGAGCAGTACTTC; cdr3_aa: CASSPGTAEPYEQYF
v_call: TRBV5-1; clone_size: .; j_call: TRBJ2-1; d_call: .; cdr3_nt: TGCGCCAGCAGCTGGAGGGACAATGAGCAGTTCTTC; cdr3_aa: CASSWRDNEQFF
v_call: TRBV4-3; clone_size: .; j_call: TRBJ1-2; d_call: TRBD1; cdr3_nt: TGCGCCAGCAGCCAAGATTTTTCGCGGACAGGGTTCTATGGCTACACCTTC; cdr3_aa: CASSQDFSRTGFYGYTF
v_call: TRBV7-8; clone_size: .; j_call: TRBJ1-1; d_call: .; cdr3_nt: TGTGCCAGCAGCTTAGTGTCCCCGGCCCCTGAAGCTTTCTTT; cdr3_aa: CASSLVSPAPEAFF
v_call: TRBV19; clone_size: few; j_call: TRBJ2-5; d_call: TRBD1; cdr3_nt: TGTGCCAGTAGACAGGGGGCTAAAGAGACCCAGTACTTC; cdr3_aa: CASRQGAKETQYF
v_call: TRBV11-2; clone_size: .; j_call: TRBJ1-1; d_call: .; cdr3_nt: TGTGCCAGCAGCTTTACCGTGGGGAGGACTGAAGCTTTCTTT; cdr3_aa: CASSFTVGRTEAFF
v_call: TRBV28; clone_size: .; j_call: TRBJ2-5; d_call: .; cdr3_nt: TGTGCCAGCAGTTTAACCGAGACCCAGTACTTC; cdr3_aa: CASSLTETQYF
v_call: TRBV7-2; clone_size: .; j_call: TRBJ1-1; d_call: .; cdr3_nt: TGTGCCAGCAGCTTAAAGTCAGGGCGAAGCACTGAAGCTTTCTTT; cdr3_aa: CASSLKSGRSTEAFF
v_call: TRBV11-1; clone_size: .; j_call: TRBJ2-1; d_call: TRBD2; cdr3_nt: TGTGCCAGCAGCTTTCGCGGGGCTAGCGGGGGGGCCGAGGATGAGCAGTTCTTC; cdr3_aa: CASSFRGASGGAEDEQFF
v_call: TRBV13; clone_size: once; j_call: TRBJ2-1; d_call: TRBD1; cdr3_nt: TGTGCCAGCAGCTTCCCCGGAGAGGACAGGGGGCTCAATGAGCAGTTCTTC; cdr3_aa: CASSFPGEDRGLNEQFF
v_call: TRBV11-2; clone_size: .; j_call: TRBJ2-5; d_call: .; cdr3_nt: TGTGCCAGCGGCAGTACTCAGGGGACCCAGTACTTC; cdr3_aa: CASGSTQGTQYF
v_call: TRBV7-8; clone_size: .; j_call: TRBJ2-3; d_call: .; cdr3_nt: TGTGCCAGCAGCCCAGATACGCAGTATTTT; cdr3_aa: CASSPDTQYF
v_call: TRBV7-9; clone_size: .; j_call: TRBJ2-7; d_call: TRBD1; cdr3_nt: TGTGCCAGCAGCCTGACAGGGGGGAGCTACGAGCAGTACTTC; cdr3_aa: CASSLTGGSYEQYF
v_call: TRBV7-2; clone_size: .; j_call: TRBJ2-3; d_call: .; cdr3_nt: TGTGCCAGCAGCTTAACAGATACGCAGTATTTT; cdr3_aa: CASSLTDTQYF
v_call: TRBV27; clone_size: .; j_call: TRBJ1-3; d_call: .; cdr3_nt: TGTGCCAGCAGTTTAAGGCCCATGGTATGGGAAAACACCATATATTTT; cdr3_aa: CASSLRPMVWENTIYF
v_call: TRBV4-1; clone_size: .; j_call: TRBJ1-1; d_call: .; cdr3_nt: TGCGCCAGCAGCCGCCTCCCCGGGACGGCGAACACTGAAGCTTTCTTT; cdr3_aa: CASSRLPGTANTEAFF
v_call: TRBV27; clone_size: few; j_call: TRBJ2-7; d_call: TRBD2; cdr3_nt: TGTGAAGGGCTAGCGGAAACCTACGAGCAGTACTTC; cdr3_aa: CEGLAETYEQYF
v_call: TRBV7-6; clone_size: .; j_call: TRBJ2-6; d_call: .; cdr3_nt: TGTGCCAGCAGCTCTAACCTTCCTGGGGCCAACGTCCTGACTTTC; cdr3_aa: CASSSNLPGANVLTF
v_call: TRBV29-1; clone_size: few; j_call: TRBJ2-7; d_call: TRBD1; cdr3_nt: TGCAGCGTTGAATCTACAGGGGCCTCCTACGAGCAGTACTTC; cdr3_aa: CSVESTGASYEQYF
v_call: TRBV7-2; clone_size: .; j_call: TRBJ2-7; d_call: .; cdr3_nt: TGTGCCAGCAGCTTAATTGCGGTAGTCAGTGACAGATACCCCTACGAGCAGTACTTC; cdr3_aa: CASSLIAVVSDRYPYEQYF
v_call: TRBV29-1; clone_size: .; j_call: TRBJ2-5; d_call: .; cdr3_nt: TGCAGCGTTGAAACCGTACAAGTGGTGGAGACCCAGTACTTC; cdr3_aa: CSVETVQVVETQYF
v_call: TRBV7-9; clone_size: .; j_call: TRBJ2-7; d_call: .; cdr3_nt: TGTGCCAGCAGCTCCTACCCCGGGACATTCTACGAGCAGTACTTC; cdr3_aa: CASSSYPGTFYEQYF
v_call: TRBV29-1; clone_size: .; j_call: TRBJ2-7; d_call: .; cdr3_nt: TGCAGCGGCGGTGAGCCCTGCGAGCAGTACTTC; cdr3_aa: CSGGEPCEQYF
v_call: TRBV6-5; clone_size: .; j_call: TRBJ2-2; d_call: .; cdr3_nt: TGTGCCAGCAGTCAACAGGATTGGGAGCTGTTTTTT; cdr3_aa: CASSQQDWELFF
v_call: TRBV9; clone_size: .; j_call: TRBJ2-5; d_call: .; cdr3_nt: TGTGCCAGCAGCGTAGAGGCGGGACACACAGAGACCCAGTACTTC; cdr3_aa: CASSVEAGHTETQYF
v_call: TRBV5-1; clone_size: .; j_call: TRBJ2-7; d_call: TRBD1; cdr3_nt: TGCGCCAGCAGTTCCGGGACAGGGGACTACGAGCAGTACTTC; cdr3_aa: CASSSGTGDYEQYF
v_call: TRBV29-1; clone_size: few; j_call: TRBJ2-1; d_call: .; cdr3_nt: TGCAGCGTTGATTGGGGGAATGAGCAGTTCTTC; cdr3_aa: CSVDWGNEQFF
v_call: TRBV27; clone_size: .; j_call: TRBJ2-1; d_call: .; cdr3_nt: TGTGCCAGCAGTTTTGGCTTCTTAATAGCCGAGGAGCAGTTCTTC; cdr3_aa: CASSFGFLIAEEQFF
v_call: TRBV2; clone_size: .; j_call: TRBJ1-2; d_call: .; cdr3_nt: TGTGCCAGCAGTGACTCAGAGGATGACTACACCTTC; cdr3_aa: CASSDSEDDYTF